This T cell receptor beta chain was retrieved from a study of shared clonotypes between healthy human individuals. Germline lookup yields CDR1 MNHNS and CDR2 SASEGT. Trimming left V 2 bases short and J 6 bases short, with 8 bases between. This CDR3 is built from 13 residues. This clone was observed a few times. Genomic DNA of every subset was divided equally among multiple immunoSEQ plates. Repertoires were generated with immunoSEQ multiplex PCR, while TCRdb's copy carries only in-frame clones and drops some. The sample includes roughly 500,000 clones, roughly 80% of them seen just once. The J gene is TRBJ2-4, the V gene TRBV6-1, with a weak D call TRBD1 (5 bases). This clonotype originated in a woman aged 40 to 55 in good health. Some clones in this sample may be carry-over from other donors' samples. Sequenced material: PBMCs. The CDR3 DNA is TGTGCCAGCAGTGAACAGACAGTAAACATTCAGTACTTC. The encoded protein is CASSEQTVNIQYF.